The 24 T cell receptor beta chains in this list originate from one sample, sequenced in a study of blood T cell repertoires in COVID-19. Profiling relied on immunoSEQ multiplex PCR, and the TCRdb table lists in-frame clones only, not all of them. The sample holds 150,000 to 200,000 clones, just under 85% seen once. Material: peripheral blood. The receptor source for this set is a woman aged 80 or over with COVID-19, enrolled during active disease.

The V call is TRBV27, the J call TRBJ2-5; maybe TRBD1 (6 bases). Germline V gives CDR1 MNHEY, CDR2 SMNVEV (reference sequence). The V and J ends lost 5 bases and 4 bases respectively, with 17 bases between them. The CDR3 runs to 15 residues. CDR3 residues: CASSQRQARRETQYF. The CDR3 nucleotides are TGTGCCAGCAGTCAAAGACAGGCCCGCCGAGAGACCCAGTACTTC.

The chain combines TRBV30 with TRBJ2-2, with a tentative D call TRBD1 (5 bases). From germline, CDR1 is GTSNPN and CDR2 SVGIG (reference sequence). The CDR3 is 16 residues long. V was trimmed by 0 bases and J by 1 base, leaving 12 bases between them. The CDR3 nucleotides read TGTGCCTGGAGTGTACTTACCAGGGTGAACACCGGGGAGCTGTTTTTT. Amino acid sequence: CAWSVLTRVNTGELFF.

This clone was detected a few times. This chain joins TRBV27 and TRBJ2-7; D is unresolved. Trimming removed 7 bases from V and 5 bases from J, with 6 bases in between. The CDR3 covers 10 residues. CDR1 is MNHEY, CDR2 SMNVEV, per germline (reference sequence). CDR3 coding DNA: TGTGCCAGCAAAAGAGACGAGCAGTACTTC. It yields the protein CASKRDEQYF.

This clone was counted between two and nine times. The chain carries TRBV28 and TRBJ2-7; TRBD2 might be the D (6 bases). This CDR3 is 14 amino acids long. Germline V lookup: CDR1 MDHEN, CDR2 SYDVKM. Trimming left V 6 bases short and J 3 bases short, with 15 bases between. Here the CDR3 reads CASRAGRSYYEQYF. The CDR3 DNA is TGTGCCAGCAGGGCGGGACGGTCTTACTACGAGCAGTACTTC.

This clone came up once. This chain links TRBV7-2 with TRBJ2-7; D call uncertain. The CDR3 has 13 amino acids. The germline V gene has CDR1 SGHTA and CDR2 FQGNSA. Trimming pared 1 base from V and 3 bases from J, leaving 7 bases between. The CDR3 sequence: CASSLELGYEQYF. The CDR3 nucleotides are TGTGCCAGCAGCTTAGAGCTAGGCTACGAGCAGTACTTC.

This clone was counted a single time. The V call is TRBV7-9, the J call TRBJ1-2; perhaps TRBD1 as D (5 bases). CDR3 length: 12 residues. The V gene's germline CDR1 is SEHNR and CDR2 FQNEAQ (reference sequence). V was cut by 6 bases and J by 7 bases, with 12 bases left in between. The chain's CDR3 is CASSSRGFGYTF. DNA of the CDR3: TGTGCCAGCAGTTCAAGGGGTTTTGGCTACACCTTC.

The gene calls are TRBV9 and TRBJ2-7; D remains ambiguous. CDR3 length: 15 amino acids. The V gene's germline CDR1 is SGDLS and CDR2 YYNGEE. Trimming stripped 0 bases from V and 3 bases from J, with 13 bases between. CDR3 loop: CASSVAVTPIYEQYF. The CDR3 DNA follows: TGTGCCAGCAGCGTAGCTGTGACACCAATCTACGAGCAGTACTTC.

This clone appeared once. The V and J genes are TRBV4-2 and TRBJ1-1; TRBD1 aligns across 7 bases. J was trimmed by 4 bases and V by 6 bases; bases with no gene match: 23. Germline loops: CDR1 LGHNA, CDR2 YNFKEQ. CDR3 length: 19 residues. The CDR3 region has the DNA TGTGCCAGCAGACAATCAACGGGGACAGCTCGGTATTCACCCACTGAAGCTTTCTTT. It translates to CASRQSTGTARYSPTEAFF.

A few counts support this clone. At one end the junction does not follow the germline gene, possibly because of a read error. CDR3 bases: TGTGCTAGCAGCCCACACCAGTACAATGAGCAGTTCTTC. This codes for CASSPHQYNEQFF. This chain uses TRBV7-7 with TRBJ2-1; the D is unclear. Germline values: CDR1 SSHAT, CDR2 FNYEAQ (reference sequence). This CDR3 is 13 amino acids long.

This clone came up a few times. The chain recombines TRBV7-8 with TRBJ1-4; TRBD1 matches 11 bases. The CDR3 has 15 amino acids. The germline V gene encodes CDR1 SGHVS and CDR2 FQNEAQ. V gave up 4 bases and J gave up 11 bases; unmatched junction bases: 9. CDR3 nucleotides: TGTGCCAGCAGCTCCCCGGGACAGGGGGTGGGGAAACTGTTTTTT. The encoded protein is CASSSPGQGVGKLFF.

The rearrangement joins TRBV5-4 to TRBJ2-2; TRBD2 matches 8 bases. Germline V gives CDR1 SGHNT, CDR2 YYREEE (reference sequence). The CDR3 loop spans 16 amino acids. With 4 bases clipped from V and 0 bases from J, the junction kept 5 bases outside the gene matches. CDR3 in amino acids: CASSVSGGANTGELFF. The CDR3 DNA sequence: TGTGCCAGCAGCGTAAGCGGGGGCGCGAACACCGGGGAGCTGTTTTTT.

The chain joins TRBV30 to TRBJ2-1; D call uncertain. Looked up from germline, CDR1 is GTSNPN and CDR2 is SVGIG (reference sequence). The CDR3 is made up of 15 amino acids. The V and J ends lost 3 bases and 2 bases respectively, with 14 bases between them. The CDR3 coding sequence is TGTGCCTGGAGGGCCCGATATTCCACCTACAATGAGCAGTTCTTC. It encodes CAWRARYSTYNEQFF.

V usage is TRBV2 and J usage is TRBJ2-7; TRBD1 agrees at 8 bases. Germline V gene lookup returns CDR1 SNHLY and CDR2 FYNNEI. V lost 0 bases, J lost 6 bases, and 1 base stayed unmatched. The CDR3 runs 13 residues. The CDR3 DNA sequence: TGTGCCAGCAGTGAAGCCACAGGGGGCGAGCAGTACTTC. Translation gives CASSEATGGEQYF.

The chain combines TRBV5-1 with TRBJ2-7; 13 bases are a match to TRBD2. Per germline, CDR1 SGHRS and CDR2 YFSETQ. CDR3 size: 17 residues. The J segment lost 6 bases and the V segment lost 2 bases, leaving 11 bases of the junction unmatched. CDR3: CASSFSLKLAGGVEQYF. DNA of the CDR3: TGCGCCAGCAGCTTTTCTCTAAAACTAGCGGGAGGGGTCGAGCAGTACTTC.

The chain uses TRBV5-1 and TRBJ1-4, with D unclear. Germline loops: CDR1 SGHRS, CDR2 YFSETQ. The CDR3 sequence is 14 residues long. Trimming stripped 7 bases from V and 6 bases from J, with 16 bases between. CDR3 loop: CASQGSGLDEKLFF. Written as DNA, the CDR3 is TGCGCCAGCCAAGGTTCGGGGTTAGATGAAAAACTGTTTTTT.

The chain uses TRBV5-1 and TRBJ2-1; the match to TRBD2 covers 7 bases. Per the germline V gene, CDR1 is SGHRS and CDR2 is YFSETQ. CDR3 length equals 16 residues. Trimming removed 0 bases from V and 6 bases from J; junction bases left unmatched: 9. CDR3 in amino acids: CASSLVATSFGNEQFF. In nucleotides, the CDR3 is TGCGCCAGCAGCTTGGTGGCGACTAGCTTTGGCAATGAGCAGTTCTTC.

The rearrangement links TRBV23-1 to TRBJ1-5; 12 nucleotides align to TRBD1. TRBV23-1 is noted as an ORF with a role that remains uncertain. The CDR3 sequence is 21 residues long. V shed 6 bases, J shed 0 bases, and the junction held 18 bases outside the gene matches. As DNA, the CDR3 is TGCGCCAGCAGCCTACGAACGGGACAGGGGGCGTACAACTATAGCAATCAGCCCCAGCATTTT. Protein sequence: CASSLRTGQGAYNYSNQPQHF.

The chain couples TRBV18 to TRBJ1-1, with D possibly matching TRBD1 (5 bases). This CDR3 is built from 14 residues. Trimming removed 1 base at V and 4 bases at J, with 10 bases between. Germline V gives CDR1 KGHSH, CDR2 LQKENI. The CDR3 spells CASSPRGGTTEAFF. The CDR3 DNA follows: TGTGCCAGCTCACCACGGGGGGGGACCACTGAAGCTTTCTTT.

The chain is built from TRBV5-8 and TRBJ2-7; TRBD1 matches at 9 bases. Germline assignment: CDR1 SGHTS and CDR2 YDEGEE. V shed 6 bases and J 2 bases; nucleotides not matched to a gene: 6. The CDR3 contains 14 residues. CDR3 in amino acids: CASTKQGATYEQYF. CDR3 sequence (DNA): TGTGCCAGCACCAAACAGGGGGCAACCTACGAGCAGTACTTC.

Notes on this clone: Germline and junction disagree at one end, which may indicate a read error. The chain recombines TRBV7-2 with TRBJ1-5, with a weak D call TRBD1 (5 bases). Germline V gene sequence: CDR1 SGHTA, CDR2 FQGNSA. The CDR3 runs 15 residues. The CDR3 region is CASSIAGGTYQPQHF. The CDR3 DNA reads TGTGCCAGCAGCATAGCTGGGGGGACGTACCAGCCCCAGCATTTT.

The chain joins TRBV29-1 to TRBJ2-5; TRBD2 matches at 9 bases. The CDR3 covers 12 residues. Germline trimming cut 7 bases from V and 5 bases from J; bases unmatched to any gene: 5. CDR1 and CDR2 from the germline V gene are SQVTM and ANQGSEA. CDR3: CSALAGDETQYF. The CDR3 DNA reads TGCAGCGCCTTAGCGGGAGATGAGACCCAGTACTTC.

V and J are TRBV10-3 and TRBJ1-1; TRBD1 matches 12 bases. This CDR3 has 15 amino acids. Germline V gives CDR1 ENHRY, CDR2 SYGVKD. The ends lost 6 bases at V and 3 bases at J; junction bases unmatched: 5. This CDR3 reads CAIRGTGGADTEAFF. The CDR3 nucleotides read TGTGCCATCAGGGGGACAGGGGGCGCGGACACTGAAGCTTTCTTT.

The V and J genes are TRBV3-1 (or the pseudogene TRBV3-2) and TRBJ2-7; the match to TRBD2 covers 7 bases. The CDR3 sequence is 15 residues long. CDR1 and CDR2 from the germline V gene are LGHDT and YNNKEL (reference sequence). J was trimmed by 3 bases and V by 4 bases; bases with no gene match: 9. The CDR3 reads CASSPTGTNYYEQYF. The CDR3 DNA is TGTGCCAGCAGCCCCACCGGGACTAACTACTACGAGCAGTACTTC.

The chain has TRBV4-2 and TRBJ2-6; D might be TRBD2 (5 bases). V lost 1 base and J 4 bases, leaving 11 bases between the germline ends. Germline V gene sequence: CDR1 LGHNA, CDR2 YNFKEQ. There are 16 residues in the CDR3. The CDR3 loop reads CASSQAGSTGANVLTF. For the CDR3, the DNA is TGTGCCAGCAGCCAAGCTGGGAGTACGGGGGCCAACGTCCTGACTTTC.